The 16 T cell receptor beta chains listed next were all sequenced from one sample in a study of beta chain features in type 1 diabetes. Reverse transcribing all isolated RNA meant expressed TCRB transcripts were sequenced. This table comes from immunoSEQ multiplex PCR, and its TCRdb copy is limited to in-frame clones, with some not included. The data show hundreds of thousands of clones, 15% to 17% seen once. Sequencing was performed on naive CD4+ T cells from blood. All receptors come from a young man in good health.

CDR3 coding DNA: TGTGCCAGCAGCCCCCTTCAAGGGGTGGGGAACACTGAAGCTTTCTTT. This sequence encodes CASSPLQGVGNTEAFF. The chain has TRBV7-9 and TRBJ1-1, with D possibly being TRBD1 (5 bases). The V gene's germline CDR1 is SEHNR and CDR2 FQNEAQ (reference sequence). This CDR3 region has 16 residues. V gave up 5 bases and J gave up 1 base, with 17 bases separating them.

This clone occurred a few times. The chain has TRBV9 and TRBJ2-3; possible D gene TRBD2, 6 bases. The germline CDR1 and CDR2 sequences are SGDLS and YYNGEE. V was trimmed by 2 bases and J by 0 bases, leaving 16 bases between them. The CDR3 runs to 17 residues. This chain's CDR3 is CASSVKPRSGSTDTQYF. The DNA of the CDR3 is TGTGCCAGCAGCGTTAAGCCCCGCAGCGGGAGCACAGATACGCAGTATTTT.

In its sample, this clone was seen a few times. The chain is built from TRBV25-1 and TRBJ2-7, with D tentatively TRBD1 (7 bases). This CDR3 has 14 residues. Germline V CDR1 and CDR2: MGHDK, SYGVNS. V was pared by 5 bases and J by 5 bases, with 16 bases between. Written as DNA, the CDR3 is TGTGCCAGCAGTCTCAGACAGGGAGGACACGAGCAGTACTTC. As protein: CASSLRQGGHEQYF.

Of note for this clone: Other DNA sequences in the sample encode the same CDR3. The V call is TRBV25-1, the J call TRBJ2-1; 12 positions agree with TRBD2. The germline V gene encodes CDR1 MGHDK and CDR2 SYGVNS. The CDR3 runs 13 residues. The trim removed 5 bases at V and 7 bases at J, leaving 0 bases unmatched. CDR3 sequence reads: CASSLAGGNEQFF. DNA for the CDR3: TGTGCCAGCAGTCTAGCGGGAGGGAATGAGCAGTTCTTC.

This clone was seen a few times. The chain combines TRBV9 with TRBJ2-3; no clear D gene. V lost 6 bases and J 3 bases, leaving 11 bases between the germline ends. The CDR3 length is 13 residues. Germline CDR1 SGDLS, CDR2 YYNGEE. CDR3 protein: CASTPGRTDTQYF. In DNA, the CDR3 is TGTGCCAGCACCCCAGGTAGAACAGATACGCAGTATTTT.

The chain has TRBV4-3 and TRBJ1-6; no clear D gene. Trimming shortened V by 0 bases and J by 8 bases, and 14 bases separated the two germline ends. CDR3 length: 16 residues. The germline CDR1 and CDR2 sequences are LGHNA and YSLEER. The CDR3 DNA reads TGCGCCAGCAGCCAAGATCTTGGCAGTTTGGATTCACCCCTCCACTTT. Encoded protein: CASSQDLGSLDSPLHF.

This clone was detected only a few times. V usage is TRBV7-9 and J usage is TRBJ2-2; D is possibly TRBD1 (7 bases). Per the germline V gene, CDR1 is SEHNR and CDR2 is FQNEAQ (reference sequence). V lost 5 bases and J 3 bases, leaving 10 bases between the germline ends. This CDR3 is built from 14 residues. Here the CDR3 DNA reads TGTGCCAGCAGCGGAGGGACAGACACCGGGGAGCTGTTTTTT. Translated, it gives CASSGGTDTGELFF.

This clone was counted a few times. This chain uses TRBV30 with TRBJ2-5; D gene unclear. V was pared by 3 bases and J by 4 bases, with 6 bases between. Germline V gives CDR1 GTSNPN, CDR2 SVGIG (reference sequence). The CDR3 runs to 11 residues. CDR3 in DNA: TGTGCCTGGAGCCCCCTAGAGACCCAGTACTTC. Amino acids: CAWSPLETQYF.

The chain joins TRBV29-1 to TRBJ2-7; 7 bases are shared with TRBD1. This CDR3 contains 12 residues. The germline gives CDR1 SQVTM, CDR2 ANQGSEA. Germline trimming cut 7 bases from V and 5 bases from J; bases unmatched to any gene: 8. The CDR3 is CSGGTARHEQYF. CDR3 DNA sequence: TGCAGCGGGGGGACAGCGAGGCACGAGCAGTACTTC.

The sample holds a few counts of this clone. This chain joins TRBV5-1 and TRBJ2-5, with D maybe TRBD2 (5 bases). The CDR3 is made up of 18 amino acids. Per germline, CDR1 SGHRS and CDR2 YFSETQ. Trimming took 5 bases from V and 0 from J, leaving 23 bases between them. CDR3: CASREGRGPRRYQETQYF. The CDR3 nucleotides read TGCGCCAGCAGAGAGGGCCGAGGACCGCGTCGGTACCAAGAGACCCAGTACTTC.

This clone was seen only a few times. CDR3 protein: CASSEDRGLEPQHF. CDR3 in DNA: TGTGCCAGCAGTGAAGACAGGGGGCTGGAGCCCCAGCATTTT. The chain employs TRBV2 and TRBJ1-5; 9 nucleotides match TRBD1. Trimming removed 1 base from V and 8 bases from J; junction bases left unmatched: 3. The V gene's germline CDR1 is SNHLY and CDR2 FYNNEI. The CDR3 is 14 residues long.

This clone was detected only a few times. The V gene is TRBV18, the J gene TRBJ2-7, with a possible D match to TRBD1 (6 bases). The V end was cut by 2 bases, the J end by 2 bases, with 7 bases between. The germline V gene has CDR1 KGHSH and CDR2 LQKENI. The CDR3 is made up of 13 amino acids. The CDR3 nucleotides are TGTGCCAGCTCACCAAACAGGGCCTACGAGCAGTACTTC. It specifies CASSPNRAYEQYF. The variable domain in full, with the rest retrieved from reference TRBV18 and TRBJ2-7, is NAGVMQNPRHLVRRRGQEARLRCSPMKGHSHVYWYRQLPEEGLKFMVYLQKENIIDESGMPKERFSAEFPKEGPSILRIQQVVRGDSAAYFCASSPNRAYEQYFGPGTRLTVT.

This clone has a handful of counts. The rearrangement links TRBV18 to TRBJ1-1; D may be TRBD1 (5 bases). Looked up from germline, CDR1 is KGHSH and CDR2 is LQKENI. V was trimmed by 2 bases and J by 0 bases, leaving 10 bases between them. There are 15 residues in the CDR3. CDR3 residues: CASSPKEGMNTEAFF. CDR3 DNA sequence: TGTGCCAGCTCACCAAAGGAGGGGATGAACACTGAAGCTTTCTTT.

J is TRBJ2-1 and V is TRBV27; 7 nucleotides match TRBD2. CDR3 length equals 16 residues. Looked up from germline, CDR1 is MNHEY and CDR2 is SMNVEV (reference sequence). V lost 5 bases to trimming and J lost 6 bases; unmatched junction nucleotides: 13. The CDR3 sequence is CASSPLTSRAFNEQFF. The CDR3 bases are TGTGCCAGCAGTCCCCTGACTAGCAGGGCTTTCAATGAGCAGTTCTTC.

The table lists this clone with a few counts. This chain connects TRBV25-1 to TRBJ2-7; TRBD2 aligns across 11 bases. V shed 6 bases and J 4 bases; nucleotides not matched to a gene: 2. There are 13 residues in the CDR3. Germline-derived CDR1 and CDR2 are MGHDK and SYGVNS. This CDR3 reads CASRTSGAYEQYF. CDR3 DNA: TGTGCCAGCAGGACTAGCGGGGCGTACGAGCAGTACTTC.

The rearrangement uses TRBV7-2 and TRBJ2-7, with 9 bases lining up with TRBD1. The J segment lost 7 bases and the V segment lost 5 bases, leaving 12 bases of the junction unmatched. Germline V gene lookup returns CDR1 SGHTA and CDR2 FQGNSA. The CDR3 length is 15 residues. The CDR3 protein is CASSHGAGQGREQYF. The CDR3 DNA sequence: TGTGCCAGCAGCCATGGGGCGGGACAGGGACGGGAGCAGTACTTC.